This T cell receptor beta chain was captured in a study of CD8 T cells in Susac syndrome (dated by TCRdb to between 2018 and 2020). Describing the broader study: The study used repertoire sequencing to test whether antigen drove CD8+ T cell activation and differentiation in Susac syndrome.

Counted from cysteine to phenylalanine, this CDR3 has 19 amino acids. The retained sequence is limited to the CDR3, 57 bases, with the frame set at the first base. At the junction V is shortened by 2 bases and J by 5 bases; bases outside the gene matches: 13. As encoded in the germline V gene, CDR1 is LGHNT while CDR2 is FRNRAP. What the research found in general, with its limitations: The number of individuals in the TCR sequencing and HLA analysis was recognized as being relatively small.

Peripheral blood CD8+ and CD4+ T cells from healthy donors, Susac syndrome patients and multiple sclerosis patients were profiled using high-throughput TCR beta sequencing. Treatment-naive patients with stable or active relapsing-remitting disease fulfilling revised McDonald criteria were used as multiple sclerosis controls. Bulk CD8+ and CD4+ T cells were purified magnetically by negative isolation, whereas CD8+ TEMRA cells were enriched by FACS. Blood was drawn into EDTA tubes, processed within 24 hours, and PBMCs were isolated by density gradient centrifugation. PBMCs destined for TCR sequencing were cryopreserved in liquid nitrogen and later thawed in a 37 °C water bath. The sorted or isolated CD4+, CD8+ and CD8+ TEMRA cells had a purity of 90% or higher. On this clonotype itself: The target of this receptor is not known. It has no much larger one-base neighbor in the sample; base qualities were not kept.

RNA was extracted with the RNeasy kit and roughly 0.45 to 1 ug was reverse transcribed using random hexamers. The immunoSEQ multiplex PCR assay, which covers 54 Vbeta and 13 Jbeta segments, was used to amplify TCR beta CDR3 regions. PCR amplification bias was corrected using a synthetic template baseline for primer optimization and computational correction. For the original study's pipeline: Reads were annotated to V, D and J genes per IMGT and analyzed with immunoSEQ Analyzer, keeping only productive sequences. Clonality was calculated as one minus the Shannon entropy normalized by log2 of the number of productive unique sequences. For each patient and control, public and private clones were evaluated within the 100 most prevalent clones. Clones were defined as Susac-specific if absent from the healthy and MS cohorts, from under 1,200 published viral clones and from other ImmuneACCESS disease sequences. TCRdb reprocessing: public reads trimmed at Q25 with fastp, clones called with MiXCR, in-frame beta chains kept. Rows with one shared CDR3 protein collapse into an entry with the most common genes and DNA. TCRdb, not the authors, supplied the V and J calls. For this sample the table gives 150,000 to 200,000 distinct CDR3 sequences, of which 94% were detected only once. The ten largest make up around 0.093% of the sample.

The chain couples TRBV12-5 to TRBJ2-5, with 14 bases matching TRBD2. Sequencing was done on a sample of CD4+ T cells from PBMCs. The sequence was collected from a human donor with multiple sclerosis. The DNA sequence is as follows: TGTGCTAGTGGTTTGCTCTCCTGGACTAGCGGGAGGTGCGGGGAGACCCAGTACTTC. It is translated as CASGLLSWTSGRCGETQYF.